The 31 T cell receptor beta chains presented below share a single source sample, sequenced in a study of shared clonotypes between healthy human individuals. Method: immunoSEQ multiplex PCR; TCRdb's copy keeps in-frame clones and lacks some. The table includes under 2,500,000 clones, 90% to 96% detected once. Sequencing was done on a sample of naive CD4+ T cells sorted from blood. This sample's subset: CD45RA+ positively selected. Receptor source: a man aged 18 to 29 in good health.

This rearrangement joins TRBV30 to TRBJ2-3; no clear D gene. CDR1 and CDR2 (germline): GTSNPN, SVGIG (reference sequence). CDR3 length: 13 residues. Trimming took off 0 bases at V and 3 bases at J, with 7 bases between the two ends. The CDR3 nucleotides read TGTGCCTGGAGTGTAGTAGGGACAGATACGCAGTATTTT. It codes for CAWSVVGTDTQYF.

V usage is TRBV28 and J usage is TRBJ1-5; TRBD1 might be the D (5 bases). CDR3 length: 15 amino acids. Germline V gene lookup returns CDR1 MDHEN and CDR2 SYDVKM. With 1 base removed from V and 3 bases from J, the gap between germline ends came to 10 bases. DNA for the CDR3: TGTGCCAGCAGTTTATTTCAGGGTAACAATCAGCCCCAGCATTTT. Encoded protein: CASSLFQGNNQPQHF.

About this clone itself: The sample contains more than one DNA sequence encoding this CDR3. Written as DNA, the CDR3 is TGTGCCAGCAGCTTAGTCACATACGAGCAGTACTTC. This encodes CASSLVTYEQYF. V is TRBV11-2 and J is TRBJ2-7; D not certain. The length of the CDR3 is 12 residues. Germline CDR1 SGHAT, CDR2 FQNNGV. Trimming left V 1 base short and J 4 bases short, with 5 bases between. The full variable domain, in which reference TRBV11-2 and TRBJ2-7 provide the parts outside the CDR3, is EAGVAQSPRYKIIEKRQSVAFWCNPISGHATLYWYQQILGQGPKLLIQFQNNGVVDDSQLPKDRFSAERLKGVDSTLKIQPAKLEDSAVYLCASSLVTYEQYFGPGTRLTVT.

Only a few counts were recorded for this clone. The J gene is TRBJ1-1, the V gene TRBV4-1; D remains unclear. The CDR3 runs 14 residues. Germline V gene lookup returns CDR1 MGHRA and CDR2 YSYEKL. The germline V and J ends were trimmed by 0 bases and 1 base, with 6 bases remaining between them. This chain's CDR3 is CASSQEWANTEAFF. The CDR3 DNA reads as TGCGCCAGCAGCCAAGAATGGGCGAACACTGAAGCTTTCTTT.

The gene calls are TRBV5-3 and TRBJ2-7; 12 positions match TRBD2. TRBV5-3 qualifies as an ORF whose function is uncertain. The CDR3 contains 16 residues. Trimming took 1 base from V and 4 from J; bases not matched to a gene: 6. The CDR3 bases are TGTGCCAGAAGCTTGAAACTAGCGGGAGGCGCATACGAGCAGTACTTC. It specifies CARSLKLAGGAYEQYF.

The chain joins TRBV18 to TRBJ2-1, with D tentatively TRBD1 or TRBD2 (5 bases each). Germline V gives CDR1 KGHSH, CDR2 LQKENI. CDR3 length: 15 residues. Trimming took off 2 bases at V and 6 bases at J, with 14 bases between the two ends. CDR3 bases: TGTGCCAGCTCACCAGTTTGGGCAGGGAGCAATGAGCAGTTCTTC. Its translation: CASSPVWAGSNEQFF.

V and J are TRBV7-9 and TRBJ1-4; D is possibly TRBD1 (5 bases). The length of the CDR3 is 16 residues. Deletions cut 7 bases from V and 8 bases from J, with 23 bases between. The germline CDR1 and CDR2 sequences are SEHNR and FQNEAQ (reference sequence). The CDR3 nucleotides read TGTGCCAGCACCCGCAGAGGCCAGACAGAATACGAAAAACTGTTTTTT. As protein: CASTRRGQTEYEKLFF.

V and J are TRBV10-3 and TRBJ1-1, with D tentatively TRBD1 (5 bases). This CDR3 comprises 14 residues. CDR1 and CDR2 (germline): ENHRY, SYGVKD. V gave up 7 bases and J gave up 6 bases, with 18 bases separating them. CDR3 sequence: CAINGGAGTPEAFF. Here the CDR3 DNA reads TGTGCCATCAACGGAGGGGCGGGGACGCCTGAAGCTTTCTTT.

Details on this clone: Other nucleotide sequences in the sample specify the same CDR3. This chain links TRBV4-1 with TRBJ1-2; 9 positions agree with TRBD1. Per the germline V gene, CDR1 is MGHRA and CDR2 is YSYEKL. The CDR3 totals 14 residues. The V gene end was trimmed by 3 bases and the J gene end by 5 bases; junction bases not matched to a gene: 4. This chain's CDR3 is CASSQPGQGYGYTF. The CDR3 bases are TGCGCCAGCAGCCAGCCGGGACAGGGTTATGGCTACACCTTC.

The chain links TRBV6-6 to TRBJ1-6; no clear D gene. V was clipped by 6 bases and J by 9 bases, with 18 bases between them. Germline assignment: CDR1 MNHNY and CDR2 SVGAGI (reference sequence). The CDR3 is made up of 15 amino acids. CDR3 bases: TGTGCCAGCAGCCTAACCGAGAGCTATGTTTCACCCCTCCACTTT. As protein: CASSLTESYVSPLHF.

The chain is built from TRBV28 and TRBJ2-2, with 7 positions matching TRBD1. CDR1 is MDHEN and CDR2 is SYDVKM in the germline V gene. V lost 5 bases, J lost 6 bases, and 6 bases stayed unmatched. There are 14 residues in the CDR3. The CDR3 coding sequence is TGTGCCAGCAGTACCAGACAGGGCCCCGGGGAGCTGTTTTTT. Its protein is CASSTRQGPGELFF.

This clone was seen only once. The chain uses TRBV6-4 and TRBJ2-7; TRBD2 agrees at 12 bases. V lost 5 bases and J lost 2; bases outside the gene matches: 4. The CDR3 totals 15 residues. The germline gives CDR1 MRHNA, CDR2 SNTAGT. Here the CDR3 reads CASSPSGGDTYEQYF. The CDR3 DNA reads as TGTGCCAGCAGTCCTAGCGGGGGGGATACCTACGAGCAGTACTTC.

This chain's CDR3 is CASSLGTGETEAFF. CDR3 DNA sequence: TGCGCCAGCAGCTTGGGGACAGGGGAAACTGAAGCTTTCTTT. V gene TRBV5-1 combines with J gene TRBJ1-1, with TRBD1 matching 9 bases. CDR1 and CDR2 from the germline V gene are SGHRS and YFSETQ. The CDR3 runs 14 residues. V was pared by 0 bases and J by 5 bases, with 2 bases of the junction left unmatched.

The CDR3 spells CASSESPTGPMNTEAFF. CDR3 sequence (DNA): TGTGCCAGCAGTGAATCCCCGACAGGGCCTATGAACACTGAAGCTTTCTTT. This rearrangement joins TRBV25-1 to TRBJ1-1; 7 bases are shared with TRBD1. Germline assignment: CDR1 MGHDK and CDR2 SYGVNS. J lost 0 bases, V lost 1 base, and 8 bases had no gene match. This CDR3 is 17 amino acids long. Supplemented by reference TRBV25-1 and TRBJ1-1, the full variable domain reads EADIYQTPRYLVIGTGKKITLECSQTMGHDKMYWYQQDPGMELHLIHYSYGVNSTEKGDLSSESTVSRIRTEHFPLTLESARPSHTSQYLCASSESPTGPMNTEAFFGQGTRLTVV.

To note about this clone: The same CDR3 arises from other DNA sequences in this sample as well. V is TRBV5-6 and J is TRBJ1-1; no definite D call. The CDR3 extends over 15 amino acids. CDR1 and CDR2 from the germline V gene are SGHDT and YYEEEE. Trimming removed 0 bases at V and 0 bases at J, with 9 bases between. The CDR3 nucleotides read TGTGCCAGCAGCTTGGTTTCGGTGCTGAACACTGAAGCTTTCTTT. This translates into CASSLVSVLNTEAFF.

The rearrangement links TRBV19 to TRBJ2-7, with TRBD1 identical over 8 bases. This CDR3 is built from 15 residues. V trimming: 6 bases; J trimming: 0 bases; junction bases outside the gene matches: 7. From germline, CDR1 is LNHDA and CDR2 SQIVND (reference sequence). The CDR3 DNA follows: TGTGCCAGTAGCCGGACAGGGCTCAGCTCCTACGAGCAGTACTTC. As protein: CASSRTGLSSYEQYF. Based on the CDR3 plus reference TRBV19 and TRBJ2-7, the full variable domain is DGGITQSPKYLFRKEGQNVTLSCEQNLNHDAMYWYRQDPGQGLRLIYYSQIVNDFQKGDIAEGYSVSREKKESFPLTVTSAQKNPTAFYLCASSRTGLSSYEQYFGPGTRLTVT.

This chain uses TRBV2 with TRBJ1-4; D gene uncertain. CDR3 length: 14 residues. Trimming removed 0 bases at V and 7 bases at J, with 9 bases between. Germline CDR1 reads SNHLY; CDR2 reads FYNNEI. The CDR3 loop reads CASSEAPIVEKLFF. The CDR3 coding sequence is TGTGCCAGCAGTGAAGCGCCTATAGTTGAAAAACTGTTTTTT.

Comments on this clone: The sample has other DNA sequences that encode this CDR3 too. J is TRBJ1-2 and V is TRBV18; 9 nucleotides align to TRBD1. The V gene end was trimmed by 3 bases and the J gene end by 2 bases; junction bases not matched to a gene: 1. Germline loops: CDR1 KGHSH, CDR2 LQKENI. The CDR3 totals 14 residues. The DNA of the CDR3 is TGTGCCAGCTCACCTGGGACAGGGAACTATGGCTACACCTTC. Amino acids: CASSPGTGNYGYTF. The complete variable domain, with remaining parts taken from reference TRBV18 and TRBJ1-2, reads NAGVMQNPRHLVRRRGQEARLRCSPMKGHSHVYWYRQLPEEGLKFMVYLQKENIIDESGMPKERFSAEFPKEGPSILRIQQVVRGDSAAYFCASSPGTGNYGYTFGSGTRLTVV.

The chain has TRBV30 and TRBJ1-1; tentative D call: TRBD1 (5 bases). The CDR3 has 12 amino acids. Germline-derived CDR1 and CDR2 are GTSNPN and SVGIG (reference sequence). In DNA, the CDR3 is TGTGCAACACAGGAGTCGAACACTGAAGCTTTCTTT. Its translation is CATQESNTEAFF.

As concerns this clone: Other DNA sequences in this sample translate to the same CDR3. DNA for the CDR3: TGTGCCAGCACAGGATCTGGAAACACCATATATTTT. This encodes CASTGSGNTIYF. J is TRBJ1-3 and V is TRBV6-5; D is undetermined. V dropped 7 bases and J dropped 1 base, with 5 bases sitting between them. This CDR3 comprises 12 residues. Germline V gene lookup returns CDR1 MNHEY and CDR2 SVGAGI.

Details on this clone: This CDR3 is also generated by other DNA sequences in the sample. J is TRBJ2-5 and V is TRBV30, with D perhaps matching TRBD1 (6 bases). This CDR3 region has 14 residues. V was pared by 0 bases and J by 1 base, with 9 bases between. Germline loops: CDR1 GTSNPN, CDR2 SVGIG (reference sequence). CDR3 amino acids: CAWSVGGSQETQYF. The CDR3 DNA reads as TGTGCCTGGAGTGTAGGGGGATCCCAAGAGACCCAGTACTTC.

V is TRBV5-1 and J is TRBJ2-7, with 8 bases aligning to TRBD2. With 7 bases clipped from V and 5 bases from J, the junction kept 17 bases outside the gene matches. The CDR3 runs 16 residues. The germline V gene has CDR1 SGHRS and CDR2 YFSETQ. The CDR3 protein is CASAPRGGASGDEQYF. The CDR3 DNA is TGCGCCAGCGCACCCCGGGGGGGCGCTTCGGGCGACGAGCAGTACTTC.

Worth noting for this clone: The sample carries other DNA sequences with the same CDR3. The chain recombines TRBV5-1 with TRBJ2-3; TRBD1 might be the D (6 bases). Germline values: CDR1 SGHRS, CDR2 YFSETQ. V lost 3 bases and J lost 3, with 11 bases in between. The CDR3 extends over 14 amino acids. CDR3 bases: TGCGCCAGCAGCTCACAGGGAGTTACAGATACGCAGTATTTT. Its protein is CASSSQGVTDTQYF.

This chain connects TRBV30 to TRBJ1-5; 8 nucleotides match TRBD1. Germline values: CDR1 GTSNPN, CDR2 SVGIG (reference sequence). The ends lost 3 bases at V and 5 bases at J; junction bases unmatched: 3. The CDR3 is 13 residues long. In DNA form, the CDR3 reads TGTGCCTGGAGAGCAGGGGGCGATCAGCCCCAGCATTTT. Translated: CAWRAGGDQPQHF.

J is TRBJ1-2 and V is TRBV28; weak D call: TRBD1 (6 bases). V lost 2 bases, J lost 4 bases, and 8 bases lay in between. The CDR3 is 13 residues long. CDR1 is MDHEN and CDR2 is SYDVKM in the germline V gene. CDR3 coding DNA: TGTGCCAGCAGTTTAGGGGGGCTCTATGGCTACACCTTC. It specifies CASSLGGLYGYTF.

J is TRBJ2-7 and V is TRBV10-3; possibly TRBD2 for D (6 bases). Deletions cut 4 bases from V and 6 bases from J, with 13 bases between. Per the germline V gene, CDR1 is ENHRY and CDR2 is SYGVKD. This CDR3 spans 13 amino acids. The DNA of the CDR3 is TGTGCCATCAGTGGACTAGTAGGGTTCGAGCAGTACTTC. It yields the protein CAISGLVGFEQYF.

CDR3 protein: CASSQAGTSNEKLFF. The CDR3 region has the DNA TGCGCCAGCAGCCAAGCCGGGACAAGTAATGAAAAACTGTTTTTT. This chain connects TRBV4-3 to TRBJ1-4; D may be TRBD1 (6 bases). Deletions cut 1 base from V and 4 bases from J, with 10 bases between. This CDR3 is built from 15 residues. Germline assignment: CDR1 LGHNA and CDR2 YSLEER.

The chain combines TRBV19 with TRBJ1-6, with D possibly matching TRBD1 (6 bases). CDR3 length equals 14 residues. CDR1 and CDR2 from the germline V gene are LNHDA and SQIVND (reference sequence). The V and J ends lost 6 bases and 7 bases respectively, with 13 bases between them. DNA for the CDR3: TGTGCCAGTAGGGGGAGGACAGTAAATTCACCCCTCCACTTT. Residues: CASRGRTVNSPLHF.

The rearrangement uses TRBV19 and TRBJ2-1, with TRBD1 identical over 7 bases. The junction had 9 bases not matched to a gene; V was cut back by 5 bases and J by 5 bases. Per the germline V gene, CDR1 is LNHDA and CDR2 is SQIVND (reference sequence). The CDR3 has 15 amino acids. The DNA of the CDR3 is TGTGCCAGTAGTGTAACCGGGACAGTGGACAATGAGCAGTTCTTC. Translating it yields CASSVTGTVDNEQFF. Variable domain in full (rest from reference TRBV19 and TRBJ2-1): DGGITQSPKYLFRKEGQNVTLSCEQNLNHDAMYWYRQDPGQGLRLIYYSQIVNDFQKGDIAEGYSVSREKKESFPLTVTSAQKNPTAFYLCASSVTGTVDNEQFFGPGTRLTVL.

The rearrangement links TRBV5-1 to TRBJ2-3, with D possibly TRBD2 on 6 matching bases. V lost 7 bases, J lost 0 bases, and 15 bases lay in between. This CDR3 comprises 15 residues. Germline V gene sequence: CDR1 SGHRS, CDR2 YFSETQ. In DNA, the CDR3 is TGCGCCAGCTCCCCGGCAGGGACTAGCACAGATACGCAGTATTTT. Translation gives CASSPAGTSTDTQYF. The whole variable domain, remainder taken from reference TRBV5-1 and TRBJ2-3, is KAGVTQTPRYLIKTRGQQVTLSCSPISGHRSVSWYQQTPGQGLQFLFEYFSETQRNKGNFPGRFSGRQFSNSRSEMNVSTLELGDSALYLCASSPAGTSTDTQYFGPGTRLTVL.

The J gene is TRBJ1-1, the V gene TRBV2, with TRBD1 matching over 7 bases. CDR3 length equals 14 residues. Germline V gene sequence: CDR1 SNHLY, CDR2 FYNNEI. V dropped 7 bases and J dropped 2; count of bases not matched to a gene: 7. CDR3 amino acids: CASMARGPNTEAFF. The CDR3 DNA sequence: TGTGCCAGCATGGCAAGGGGGCCAAACACTGAAGCTTTCTTT.